This T cell receptor beta chain stems from a study of OX40 agonist ivuxolimab in advanced cancers. Study summary: With ivuxolimab, an agonistic anti-OX40 (CD134) antibody, patients were treated. The dose-escalation cohort had hepatocellular carcinoma, melanoma, renal cell or head and neck cancer. Participants, approximately 81% male, averaged roughly 60 years of age, ranging from about 23 to 79.

The timepoints at which blood was sampled were baseline, cycle 4 day 1, and cycle 7 day 1. CDR1 is MNHNS and CDR2 is SASEGT in the germline V gene. Trimming removed 4 bases at V and 0 bases at J, with 16 bases between. The CDR3 runs to 16 residues. TCRdb keeps only in-frame clones here, not all; method: immunoSEQ multiplex PCR. Of 40,000 or so clones detected, around 73% appear once; the ten largest clones hold about 20%. The chain joins TRBV6-1 to TRBJ2-7; a possible D gene is TRBD1 (5 bases). The receptor was derived from an adult with an advanced solid tumor such as melanoma, head and neck, liver or kidney cancer. This sample comprised CD4+ or CD8+ T cells sorted from blood, obtained in a trial of the OX40 agonist ivuxolimab. CDR3 protein: CASSGGPGPNSYEQYF. The DNA of the CDR3 is TGTGCCAGCAGTGGGGGCCCTGGACCTAACTCCTACGAGCAGTACTTC.